The 26 T cell receptor beta chains below were found in one sample sequenced in a study of CD8 T cells in ankylosing spondylitis. General study results and limits: For ankylosing spondylitis blood, a TCR beta motif of about 8 highly homologous variants appeared characteristic.

One entry per CDR3 protein, called by TCRdb with MiXCR from the 5' RACE reads. This sample has about 450,000 distinct CDR3 sequences, with 26% found just once. The antigens of these receptors remain unknown. Material: blood, either unsorted or a sorted T cell fraction (not recorded which). These receptors all stem from a male donor with ankylosing spondylitis.

V usage is TRBV3-1 and J usage is TRBJ2-3, with D tentatively TRBD2 (6 bases). This CDR3 is 17 amino acids long. CDR1 is LGHDT, CDR2 YNNKEL, per germline (reference sequence). V was cut by 4 bases and J by 0 bases, with 17 bases left in between. The CDR3 region is CASSPTRAPSSTDTQYF. The CDR3 DNA sequence: TGTGCCAGCAGCCCGACTAGGGCGCCGTCAAGCACAGATACGCAGTATTTT.

This clonotype has a count of ten or more. V gene TRBV5-1 combines with J gene TRBJ2-5; tentatively, D is TRBD2 (6 bases). CDR1 SGHRS and CDR2 YFSETQ come from the germline V gene. V lost 4 bases and J lost 1, with 8 bases in between. This CDR3 is 13 amino acids long. CDR3 bases: TGCGCCAGCAGCGGAGGGAGCCAAGAGACCCAGTACTTC. Protein: CASSGGSQETQYF.

This clonotype was seen more than once but under ten times. V and J are TRBV10-3 and TRBJ2-2; TRBD1 agrees at 8 bases. The CDR3 is made up of 15 amino acids. CDR1 and CDR2 from the germline V gene are ENHRY and SYGVKD. V was pared by 6 bases and J by 6 bases, with 9 bases of the junction left unmatched. The CDR3 DNA reads as TGTGCCATCAGCAGAGGACAGGGTTTCGCCGGGGAGCTGTTTTTT. Protein sequence: CAISRGQGFAGELFF.

The gene calls are TRBV19 and TRBJ2-7; D is perhaps TRBD1 (5 bases). Germline V gives CDR1 LNHDA, CDR2 SQIVND (reference sequence). This CDR3 comprises 12 residues. Trimming cost V 5 bases and J 4 bases, with 9 bases left between them. The chain's CDR3 is CASSATEYEQYF. CDR3 nucleotide sequence: TGTGCCAGTAGTGCGACAGAGTACGAGCAGTACTTC.

V usage is TRBV20-1 and J usage is TRBJ2-3; D not certain. Germline V gene data show CDR1 as DFQATT and CDR2 as SNEGSKA (reference sequence). The CDR3 is 13 amino acids. V lost 3 bases and J lost 2, with 9 bases in between. This chain's CDR3 is CSASRQPTDTQYF. Written as DNA, the CDR3 is TGCAGTGCTAGCAGGCAACCCACAGATACGCAGTATTTT.

The chain recombines TRBV24-1 with TRBJ2-1; the D is unclear. Per the germline V gene, CDR1 is KGHDR and CDR2 is SFDVKD. There are 15 residues in the CDR3. V was shortened by 3 bases and J by 6 bases, with 14 bases between the two germline ends. CDR3 in amino acids: CATSDITASGNEQFF. CDR3 DNA sequence: TGTGCCACCAGTGATATAACGGCATCCGGCAATGAGCAGTTCTTC.

V and J are TRBV5-5 and TRBJ1-4; D may be TRBD1 (6 bases). This CDR3 has 15 amino acids. Germline CDR1 and CDR2: SGHKS and YYEKEE (reference sequence). The V end was cut by 3 bases, the J end by 5 bases, with 14 bases between. CDR3 in amino acids: CASSSVGGLNEKLFF. CDR3 sequence (DNA): TGTGCCAGCAGCTCGGTCGGGGGGCTAAATGAAAAACTGTTTTTT.

This chain links TRBV4-2 with TRBJ2-1; D is uncertain. The CDR3 runs 14 residues. V gave up 3 bases and J gave up 5 bases, with 11 bases separating them. In germline, CDR1 is LGHNA, CDR2 YNFKEQ. The CDR3 spells CASSQAYNNNEQFF. CDR3 bases: TGTGCCAGCAGCCAGGCCTATAATAACAATGAGCAGTTCTTC.

The rearrangement uses TRBV20-1 and TRBJ1-1; D might be TRBD1 (5 bases). Germline V gene sequence: CDR1 DFQATT, CDR2 SNEGSKA (reference sequence). The CDR3 has 14 residues. V was cut by 5 bases and J by 4 bases, with 17 bases left in between. For the CDR3, the DNA is TGCAGTGCTCCAACGACGGGTGGGGGCACTGAAGCTTTCTTT. Its protein product is CSAPTTGGGTEAFF.

This clonotype was seen at least ten times. CDR3 residues: CASSYRVSLGPARGNQPQHF. Here the CDR3 DNA reads TGTGCCAGCAGTTATCGGGTGTCCCTAGGGCCCGCGAGAGGCAATCAGCCCCAGCATTTT. The chain employs TRBV6-5 and TRBJ1-5; D is undetermined. The germline V gene has CDR1 MNHEY and CDR2 SVGAGI. Between the trimmed V and J ends, which lost 3 bases and 2 bases, there was a span of 26 bases. The CDR3 is made up of 20 amino acids.

The chain uses TRBV20-1 and TRBJ2-1, with 9 bases identical to TRBD2. Looked up from germline, CDR1 is DFQATT and CDR2 is SNEGSKA (reference sequence). The junction had 13 bases not matched to a gene; V was cut back by 7 bases and J by 0 bases. This CDR3 is 17 amino acids long. The CDR3 DNA is TGCAGTGGCCAGGCTCCGGGCGGGAGGGCCTCCTACAATGAGCAGTTCTTC. Translation: CSGQAPGGRASYNEQFF.

The chain carries TRBV19 and TRBJ2-1; 7 nucleotides agree with TRBD1. Germline assignment: CDR1 LNHDA and CDR2 SQIVND (reference sequence). This CDR3 region has 13 residues. The V segment lost 4 bases and the J segment 5 bases; nucleotides outside the gene matches: 2. CDR3 residues: CASSRQGHNEQFF. The DNA for the CDR3 is TGTGCCAGTAGTAGACAGGGTCACAATGAGCAGTTCTTC.

The chain recombines TRBV3-1 with TRBJ2-3; no clear D. CDR1 is LGHDT, CDR2 YNNKEL, per germline (reference sequence). The CDR3 contains 14 residues. Trimming stripped 3 bases from V and 1 base from J, with 8 bases between. CDR3 DNA: TGTGCCAGCAGCCACACTTCCGGCACAGATACGCAGTATTTT. Protein sequence: CASSHTSGTDTQYF.

The sample holds a few counts of this clonotype. V and J are TRBV7-9 and TRBJ1-1; perhaps TRBD1 as D (6 bases). The CDR3 totals 15 residues. Germline CDR1 is SEHNR and CDR2 is FQNEAQ (reference sequence). V was shortened by 2 bases and J by 0 bases, with 10 bases between the two germline ends. The CDR3: CASSLQGRMNTEAFF. The CDR3 region has the DNA TGTGCCAGCAGCTTACAGGGGCGCATGAACACTGAAGCTTTCTTT.

This rearrangement joins TRBV7-9 to TRBJ2-5; TRBD1 agrees at 7 bases. Germline loops: CDR1 SEHNR, CDR2 FQNEAQ (reference sequence). The ends lost 2 bases at V and 4 bases at J; junction bases unmatched: 7. The CDR3 loop spans 15 amino acids. DNA of the CDR3: TGTGCCAGCAGCTTATTGTACAGGGGTCGAGAGACCCAGTACTTC. This encodes CASSLLYRGRETQYF.

This chain uses TRBV6-5 with TRBJ2-7; D might be TRBD2 (5 bases). V was clipped by 0 bases and J by 1 base, with 13 bases between them. The CDR3 loop spans 16 amino acids. Germline assignment: CDR1 MNHEY and CDR2 SVGAGI. In nucleotides, the CDR3 is TGTGCCAGCAGTTACTCTCTAGCTAGTCCTTCCTACGAGCAGTACTTC. This sequence encodes CASSYSLASPSYEQYF.

In this sample, this clonotype turned up a few times. The chain has TRBV2 and TRBJ2-7, with unresolved D. The CDR3 extends over 12 amino acids. Germline values: CDR1 SNHLY, CDR2 FYNNEI. V was cut by 6 bases and J by 2 bases, with 8 bases left in between. CDR3 in amino acids: CASSYTPYEQYF. CDR3 in DNA: TGTGCCAGCAGCTATACACCCTACGAGCAGTACTTC.

The CDR3 nucleotides read TGCGCCAGCAGCCTAAGAGGGACGCCGAATTCACCCCTCCACTTT. This translates into CASSLRGTPNSPLHF. V gene TRBV5-1 combines with J gene TRBJ1-6, with D possibly matching TRBD1 (5 bases). The ends were cut back, 4 bases at V and 7 bases at J, with 15 bases in the middle. Germline-derived CDR1 and CDR2 are SGHRS and YFSETQ. The CDR3 extends over 15 amino acids.

This clonotype was observed at least ten times. This chain links TRBV7-9 with TRBJ1-1; no definite D call. The V end lost 1 base, the J end lost 1 base, and 7 bases lay between the germline ends. CDR1 is SEHNR and CDR2 is FQNEAQ in the germline V gene (reference sequence). The CDR3 totals 14 residues. CDR3 sequence: CASSLEAANTEAFF. For the CDR3, the DNA is TGTGCCAGCAGCTTAGAGGCAGCGAACACTGAAGCTTTCTTT.

The J gene is TRBJ1-1, the V gene TRBV20-1; D is uncertain. Germline CDR1 reads DFQATT; CDR2 reads SNEGSKA (reference sequence). The CDR3 totals 13 residues. V lost 3 bases, J lost 4 bases, and 12 bases lay in between. The CDR3 protein is CSASGSSGTEAFF. The CDR3 DNA reads as TGCAGTGCTAGTGGAAGTTCGGGCACTGAAGCTTTCTTT.

This clonotype is medium-sized within its sample. CDR3 residues: CSAHGEPNQPQHF. The CDR3 nucleotides read TGCAGTGCTCACGGGGAGCCCAATCAGCCCCAGCATTTT. This chain links TRBV20-1 with TRBJ1-5; D remains unclear. This CDR3 region has 13 residues. The V end was cut by 5 bases, the J end by 3 bases, with 11 bases between. Germline CDR1 is DFQATT and CDR2 is SNEGSKA (reference sequence).

The V and J genes are TRBV20-1 and TRBJ1-2; D is uncertain. This CDR3 is 13 amino acids long. From germline, CDR1 is DFQATT and CDR2 SNEGSKA (reference sequence). With 2 bases removed from V and 8 bases from J, the gap between germline ends came to 15 bases. The CDR3 is CSARRPGSGGYTF. Written as DNA, the CDR3 is TGCAGTGCTAGAAGGCCGGGATCGGGAGGCTACACCTTC.

The chain links TRBV5-1 to TRBJ1-1; D remains ambiguous. The CDR3 covers 16 residues. V shed 0 bases and J shed 4 bases, with 16 bases lying between them. Germline V lookup: CDR1 SGHRS, CDR2 YFSETQ. The CDR3 region has the DNA TGCGCCAGCAGCTTGGTCTACAGCGACGGGAGCACTGAAGCTTTCTTT. This sequence encodes CASSLVYSDGSTEAFF.

V usage is TRBV10-2 and J usage is TRBJ1-5, with a weak D call TRBD1 (5 bases). In germline, CDR1 is WSHSY, CDR2 SAAADI. The CDR3 totals 14 residues. The ends were cut back, 0 bases at V and 9 bases at J, with 12 bases in the middle. The CDR3 DNA reads TGCGCCAGCAGTGAGTCCGGGGGACCGCGGCCCCAGCATTTT. Translating gives CASSESGGPRPQHF.

J is TRBJ2-2 and V is TRBV10-2; 7 bases are a match to TRBD2. J gave up 1 base and V 10 bases, and 9 bases lay outside the gene matches. Germline V CDR1 and CDR2: WSHSY, SAAADI. The CDR3 covers 15 residues. This CDR3 reads CATHGSGGNTGELFF. The CDR3 nucleotides read TGCGCCACCCACGGCTCGGGAGGGAACACCGGGGAGCTGTTTTTT.

The chain employs TRBV7-2 and TRBJ1-2, with D unresolved. The CDR3 is 13 amino acids. V lost 6 bases to trimming and J lost 6 bases, with 14 bases between them. Germline lookup yields CDR1 SGHTA and CDR2 FQGNSA. CDR3 nucleotide sequence: TGTGCCAGCAGTCTGGCCCTACGGCATGGCTACACCTTC. This gives the protein CASSLALRHGYTF.